The rows below give T cell receptor beta chains drawn from one sample of a study of blood T cell repertoires in COVID-19. TCRdb's copy holds only in-frame clones and misses some; the assay was immunoSEQ multiplex PCR. In the table there are 46,000 or so clones, about 92% of which are singletons. The sequencing sample was made of peripheral blood. These TCRs come from a man aged 65 to 79 with active COVID-19. Each CDR3 is given with its conserved first and last residue. Fields, in order: CDR3 protein, CDR3 DNA, D gene, V gene, clone size, J gene. D genes are given only for firm matches. Rows give clone size only sometimes, using once, few, many, or a class for an expanded clone.

CDR3 protein: CASSLGSGSNYGYTF
CDR3 DNA: TGTGCCAGCAGCTTAGGATCCGGGTCGAACTATGGCTACACCTTC
D gene: -
V gene: TRBV7-2
clone size: -
J gene: TRBJ1-2

CDR3 protein: CSASLTGSGANVLTF
CDR3 DNA: TGCAGTGCTAGTCTGACAGGCTCTGGGGCCAACGTCCTGACTTTC
D gene: -
V gene: TRBV20-1
clone size: once
J gene: TRBJ2-6

CDR3 protein: CASSSQGHLKNYGYTF
CDR3 DNA: TGTGCCAGCAGCTCGCAGGGACACCTGAAGAACTATGGCTACACCTTC
D gene: -
V gene: TRBV7-8
clone size: few
J gene: TRBJ1-2

CDR3 protein: CASSPILAFTDTQYF
CDR3 DNA: TGTGCCAGCTCACCCATCCTAGCCTTCACAGATACGCAGTATTTT
D gene: -
V gene: TRBV18
clone size: -
J gene: TRBJ2-3

CDR3 protein: CASRERGRVQETQYF
CDR3 DNA: TGTGCCAGTAGGGAGAGGGGGAGGGTCCAAGAGACCCAGTACTTC
D gene: -
V gene: TRBV19
clone size: -
J gene: TRBJ2-5

CDR3 protein: CASSQSKTELAKNIQYF
CDR3 DNA: TGCGCCAGCAGTCAATCGAAAACAGAGCTAGCCAAAAACATTCAGTACTTC
D gene: -
V gene: TRBV23-1
clone size: once
J gene: TRBJ2-4

CDR3 protein: CASRRQGRRNYGYTF
CDR3 DNA: TGTGCCAGCAGGAGACAGGGGCGCAGGAACTATGGCTACACCTTC
D gene: TRBD1
V gene: TRBV6-5
clone size: -
J gene: TRBJ1-2

CDR3 protein: CASSPAGPRSSYEQYF
CDR3 DNA: TGTGCCAGCTCACCCGCGGGCCCGAGAAGCTCCTACGAGCAGTACTTC
D gene: -
V gene: TRBV18
clone size: -
J gene: TRBJ2-7

CDR3 protein: CASSSSGRVYEQYF
CDR3 DNA: TGTGCCAGCAGCTCTAGCGGGAGAGTCTACGAGCAGTACTTC
D gene: TRBD2
V gene: TRBV7-9
clone size: -
J gene: TRBJ2-7

CDR3 protein: CASSLDISGNTIYF
CDR3 DNA: TGTGCCAGCAGTTTAGACATCTCTGGAAACACCATATATTTT
D gene: -
V gene: TRBV28
clone size: few
J gene: TRBJ1-3

CDR3 protein: CASSPDRDHGYTF
CDR3 DNA: TGTGCCAGCTCACCCGACAGGGACCATGGCTACACCTTC
D gene: TRBD1
V gene: TRBV18
clone size: -
J gene: TRBJ1-2

CDR3 protein: CASSTRTEIGKLFF
CDR3 DNA: TGTGCCAGTAGTACCCGGACAGAGATTGGAAAACTGTTTTTT
D gene: -
V gene: TRBV19
clone size: -
J gene: TRBJ1-4

CDR3 protein: CASSVRDYTDTQYF
CDR3 DNA: TGTGCCAGCAGCGTCCGGGACTACACAGATACGCAGTATTTT
D gene: TRBD2
V gene: TRBV9
clone size: -
J gene: TRBJ2-3

CDR3 protein: CASSLPGLAGGPNTGELFF
CDR3 DNA: TGCGCCAGCAGCCTGCCCGGACTAGCGGGAGGGCCAAACACCGGGGAGCTGTTTTTT
D gene: TRBD2
V gene: TRBV4-1
clone size: once
J gene: TRBJ2-2

CDR3 protein: CASSQRQGSYNEQFF
CDR3 DNA: TGTGCCAGCAGTCAACGACAGGGGTCCTACAATGAGCAGTTCTTC
D gene: TRBD1
V gene: TRBV28
clone size: -
J gene: TRBJ2-1

CDR3 protein: CASTFGLARRSEQYF
CDR3 DNA: TGTGCCAGCACGTTTGGACTAGCCCGACGCAGCGAGCAGTACTTC
D gene: TRBD2
V gene: TRBV2
clone size: few
J gene: TRBJ2-7

CDR3 protein: CASSFLQGSTEAFF
CDR3 DNA: TGCGCCAGCAGCTTCCTACAGGGGAGCACTGAAGCTTTCTTT
D gene: TRBD1
V gene: TRBV5-1
clone size: -
J gene: TRBJ1-1

CDR3 protein: CASRLERGGYYEQYF
CDR3 DNA: TGTGCCAGCAGACTAGAACGGGGGGGGTACTACGAGCAGTACTTC
D gene: TRBD2
V gene: TRBV6-6
clone size: -
J gene: TRBJ2-7

CDR3 protein: CASSPDRGGGETQYF
CDR3 DNA: TGTGCCAGCAGCCCCGACCGGGGGGGAGGGGAGACCCAGTACTTC
D gene: TRBD2
V gene: TRBV6-5
clone size: -
J gene: TRBJ2-5

CDR3 protein: CASSSTQGYGYTF
CDR3 DNA: TGTGCCAGCAGTTCGACTCAGGGGTATGGCTACACCTTC
D gene: -
V gene: TRBV9
clone size: -
J gene: TRBJ1-2

CDR3 protein: CASSLTGRTEAFF
CDR3 DNA: TGTGCCAGCAGCTTAACAGGGCGGACTGAAGCTTTCTTT
D gene: -
V gene: TRBV7-9
clone size: -
J gene: TRBJ1-1

CDR3 protein: CASSYWDRQETQYF
CDR3 DNA: TGTGCCAGCAGTTACTGGGACAGGCAAGAGACCCAGTACTTC
D gene: TRBD1
V gene: TRBV6-5
clone size: -
J gene: TRBJ2-5

CDR3 protein: CASSLGQLPSTDTQYF
CDR3 DNA: TGTGCCAGCAGCTTGGGACAGCTTCCTAGCACAGATACGCAGTATTTT
D gene: TRBD1
V gene: TRBV11-2
clone size: -
J gene: TRBJ2-3

CDR3 protein: CAISQYQGNYGYTF
CDR3 DNA: TGTGCCATCAGTCAGTACCAGGGAAACTATGGCTACACCTTC
D gene: -
V gene: TRBV10-3
clone size: -
J gene: TRBJ1-2

CDR3 protein: CASSLDRGNYGYTF
CDR3 DNA: TGTGCCAGCAGTCTAGACAGGGGGAACTATGGCTACACCTTC
D gene: TRBD1
V gene: TRBV28
clone size: -
J gene: TRBJ1-2

CDR3 protein: CAWSRGDGYTF
CDR3 DNA: TGTGCCTGGTCCAGGGGGGATGGCTACACCTTC
D gene: TRBD1
V gene: TRBV30
clone size: -
J gene: TRBJ1-2

CDR3 protein: CASSFKSNQPQHF
CDR3 DNA: TGTGCCAGCAGTTTTAAGAGTAATCAGCCCCAGCATTTT
D gene: -
V gene: TRBV12-3/TRBV12-4
clone size: -
J gene: TRBJ1-5

CDR3 protein: CASSPLGGPNTGELFF
CDR3 DNA: TGTGCCAGCAGCCCTCTCGGGGGGCCGAACACCGGGGAGCTGTTTTTT
D gene: -
V gene: TRBV7-9
clone size: -
J gene: TRBJ2-2

CDR3 protein: CASRDQSTSGSYEQYF
CDR3 DNA: TGTGCCAGCAGGGACCAATCGACTAGCGGGAGCTACGAGCAGTACTTC
D gene: TRBD2
V gene: TRBV27
clone size: -
J gene: TRBJ2-7

CDR3 protein: CATSDHTGVNSYEQYF
CDR3 DNA: TGTGCCACCAGTGATCATACAGGGGTAAACTCCTACGAGCAGTACTTC
D gene: TRBD1
V gene: TRBV24-1
clone size: -
J gene: TRBJ2-7

CDR3 protein: CASGLDAEVQETQYF
CDR3 DNA: TGTGCTAGTGGTTTGGACGCGGAGGTTCAAGAGACCCAGTACTTC
D gene: -
V gene: TRBV12-5
clone size: -
J gene: TRBJ2-5

CDR3 protein: CASSLSGGVLSYEQYF
CDR3 DNA: TGTGCCAGCAGTTTATCGGGGGGGGTTTTGTCCTACGAGCAGTACTTC
D gene: TRBD2
V gene: TRBV27
clone size: -
J gene: TRBJ2-7

CDR3 protein: CATSDSGTGRDEQYF
CDR3 DNA: TGTGCCACCAGTGATTCCGGGACAGGTCGGGACGAGCAGTACTTC
D gene: TRBD1
V gene: TRBV24-1
clone size: -
J gene: TRBJ2-7

CDR3 protein: CASSSGAHVPTNLKFF
CDR3 DNA: TGTGCCAGCAGCTCCGGAGCCCACGTACCGACTAACTTGAAGTTCTTC
D gene: -
V gene: TRBV7-2
clone size: -
J gene: TRBJ2-1

CDR3 protein: CASSVGDRGYGYTF
CDR3 DNA: TGTGCCAGCAGCGTAGGGGACAGGGGCTATGGCTACACCTTC
D gene: TRBD1
V gene: TRBV9
clone size: -
J gene: TRBJ1-2

CDR3 protein: CASSLGRGEHF
CDR3 DNA: TGTGCCAGCAGTTTAGGAAGGGGTGAGCATTTT
D gene: -
V gene: TRBV28
clone size: -
J gene: TRBJ1-5

CDR3 protein: CASTSGLRGTHEQYF
CDR3 DNA: TGCGCCAGCACGTCAGGCCTCAGGGGCACCCACGAGCAGTACTTC
D gene: -
V gene: TRBV23-1
clone size: -
J gene: TRBJ2-7

CDR3 protein: CASSSGTGTYEQYF
CDR3 DNA: TGCGCCAGCAGCTCGGGGACAGGGACCTACGAGCAGTACTTC
D gene: TRBD1
V gene: TRBV5-1
clone size: -
J gene: TRBJ2-7

CDR3 protein: CASSSGTSGKGSEQFF
CDR3 DNA: TGCGCCAGCAGCTCAGGGACTAGCGGGAAGGGCAGTGAGCAGTTCTTC
D gene: TRBD2
V gene: TRBV5-1
clone size: -
J gene: TRBJ2-1

CDR3 protein: CASSLREGQVYEQYF
CDR3 DNA: TGTGCCAGTAGTTTAAGGGAGGGGCAGGTTTACGAGCAGTACTTC
D gene: TRBD2
V gene: TRBV19
clone size: -
J gene: TRBJ2-7

CDR3 protein: CATPAEGANQPQHF
CDR3 DNA: TGTGCCACCCCGGCTGAAGGGGCTAATCAGCCCCAGCATTTT
D gene: -
V gene: TRBV9
clone size: -
J gene: TRBJ1-5

CDR3 protein: CASSLRGGETGEQFF
CDR3 DNA: TGTGCCAGCAGCTTAAGAGGTGGTGAGACAGGTGAGCAGTTCTTC
D gene: -
V gene: TRBV11-3
clone size: -
J gene: TRBJ2-1

CDR3 protein: CASSSIGRVGTDTQYF
CDR3 DNA: TGTGCCAGCAGCTCTATCGGGCGGGTAGGCACAGATACGCAGTATTTT
D gene: -
V gene: TRBV6-6
clone size: -
J gene: TRBJ2-3

CDR3 protein: CASSLISGPVAKNIQYF
CDR3 DNA: TGTGCCAGCAGTTTAATTAGCGGACCGGTAGCCAAAAACATTCAGTACTTC
D gene: -
V gene: TRBV28
clone size: -
J gene: TRBJ2-4

CDR3 protein: CASSLWGLTANERTDTQYF
CDR3 DNA: TGTGCCAGCAGTTTATGGGGACTTACGGCCAATGAGCGCACAGATACGCAGTATTTT
D gene: -
V gene: TRBV28
clone size: -
J gene: TRBJ2-3

CDR3 protein: CASTAPGGLNIQYF
CDR3 DNA: TGTGCCAGCACAGCCCCAGGGGGCTTAAACATTCAGTACTTC
D gene: TRBD1
V gene: TRBV28
clone size: -
J gene: TRBJ2-4

CDR3 protein: CASRKTGDYGYTF
CDR3 DNA: TGTGCCAGCAGGAAGACAGGGGACTATGGCTACACCTTC
D gene: TRBD1
V gene: TRBV2
clone size: -
J gene: TRBJ1-2